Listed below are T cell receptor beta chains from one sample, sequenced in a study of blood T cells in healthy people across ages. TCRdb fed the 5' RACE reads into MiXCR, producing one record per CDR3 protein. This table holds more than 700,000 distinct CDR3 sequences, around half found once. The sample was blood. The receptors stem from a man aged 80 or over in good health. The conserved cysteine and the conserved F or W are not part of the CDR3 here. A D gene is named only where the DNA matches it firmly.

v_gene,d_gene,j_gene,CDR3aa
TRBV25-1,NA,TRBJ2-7,ASSGTTLSYEQY
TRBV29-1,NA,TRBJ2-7,SVSEAGPYEQY
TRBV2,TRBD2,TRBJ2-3,ASSSGGRYAY
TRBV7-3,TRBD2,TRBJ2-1,ASSLMAGVGNEQF
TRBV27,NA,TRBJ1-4,ASRRNRQTNEKLF
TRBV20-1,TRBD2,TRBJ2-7,SASPLAGGYEQY
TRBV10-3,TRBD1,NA,AIRPGGKETQY
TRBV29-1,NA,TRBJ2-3,SVAGRNTDTQY
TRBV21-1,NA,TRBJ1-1,ASSKGGGKDTEAF
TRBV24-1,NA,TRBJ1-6,ATSGRGGSPLH
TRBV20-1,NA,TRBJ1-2,SAGDPGGLGNYGYT
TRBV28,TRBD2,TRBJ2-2,ASSDYGSGLAGSNTGELF
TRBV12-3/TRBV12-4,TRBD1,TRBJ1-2,ASSLSGGIYYT
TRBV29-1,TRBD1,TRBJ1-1,SVEGMTGWNTEAF
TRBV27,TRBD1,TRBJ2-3,ASKDRPSTDTQY
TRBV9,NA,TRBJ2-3,ASSRRADTQY
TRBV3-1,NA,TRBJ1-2,ASSRINGGQTYGYT
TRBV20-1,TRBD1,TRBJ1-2,SAGGQGANYGYT
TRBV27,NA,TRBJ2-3,ASSLGASGGHRYAY
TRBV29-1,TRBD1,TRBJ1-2,SSWTGGPSDGYT
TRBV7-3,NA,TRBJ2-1,ASSLRLVGVNEQF
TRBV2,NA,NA,ASSESGRTQY
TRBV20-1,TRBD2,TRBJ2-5,SARGLAEQETQY
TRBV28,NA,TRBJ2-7,ASSSDRREYEQY
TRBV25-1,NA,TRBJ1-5,ARSGTRDQPQH
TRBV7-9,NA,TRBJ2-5,ASSLPILGTQY
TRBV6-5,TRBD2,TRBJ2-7,ASSYIRTSGYEQY